This note documents a single T cell receptor (beta chain) sequence. The antigen this receptor binds is unknown. Library preparation employed the immunoSEQ multiplex PCR assay. For the multiplex PCR, a mixture combining 60 forward primers for TCR Vbeta segments and 13 reverse primers for TCR Jbeta segments was used. The CDR3 region of rearranged TCR beta genes was amplified from genomic DNA with a multiplex PCR assay. The amplified TCR beta libraries were sequenced on the Illumina HiSeq System as 87-base-pair reads. From the authors' description of their analysis: In a later analysis, approximately 74 million unique TCR beta chains were counted across the approximately 670 repertoires, and around 11 million of these chains were shared by at least two donors. Raw reads were error-corrected and collapsed into unique sequences with a nearest-neighbor algorithm that merged closely related sequences to remove PCR and sequencing errors. To assign V, D and J gene segments, CDR3 sequences were aligned to IMGT reference sequences. For a sequence to be retained, a match of at least six nucleotides was required to both a V gene segment and a J gene segment. Rearrangements were classified as productive when the CDR3 lacked stop codons and remained in frame with V and J, and all other rearrangements were classified as non-productive. CDR3 was defined according to IMGT convention as the region running from the second conserved V-encoded cysteine to the conserved J-encoded phenylalanine. Sequences without an unambiguous match to a single V gene segment were excluded from the earlier analysis of a few hundred of the donors. An earlier analysis of approximately 590 of the donors called V segments functional above 56.7% productive rearrangements and segregating when the between-donor standard deviation exceeded 5%. A statistical classification framework was developed to diagnose cytomegalovirus status using the catalog of TCR beta chain sequences. V and J gene assignment, in a later analysis, came from comparing TCR nucleotide sequences with IMGT/GENE-DB human TR gene sequences. The TCRdist pipeline was used in a later analysis to assign CDR3 sequences and most-parsimonious VDJ recombination scenarios. In a later analysis, each TCR beta chain was defined by its CDR3 amino acid sequence together with its V-gene family, and reads lacking a unique V-gene family were excluded. A later analysis removed over 500 highly shared, low-generation-probability nucleotide sequences to deal with suspected cross-contamination and a sequencing artifact. A later analysis calculated a clonal expansion index for each public chain from normalized within-repertoire ranks of inferred template counts. A later analysis computed generation probabilities with a VDJ recombination model fitted to out-of-frame rearrangements, and checked the results against IGoR. Hypergeometric tests were used in a later analysis to score TCR-TCR, TCR-HLA and TCR-CMV co-occurrence, with a repertoire-size bias correction applied to the TCR pairs. A later analysis estimated false discovery rates by permuting HLA or CMV assignments 20 times. A later analysis grouped co-occurring TCRs with DBSCAN, adding TCRdist sequence similarity when clustering within HLA-allele-positive subsets. For co-occurrence clustering, repertoires with fewer than 30,000 or more than 120,000 public chains were excluded, along with roughly 5 repertoires with anomalous nucleotide sharing. The immuneACCESS repertoire file appears here via TCRdb, limited to in-frame rearrangements. These files lack a portion of the clones; in checked studies, under half of the deficit traces to unresolved V genes, and the cause of the others is not known. V and J calls and clone size are as listed in that table; D and trimming were resolved from the DNA. The sample table on file contains over 120,000 clones. The leading ten clones occupy about 0.96% of the sample.

The data derive from a study of cytomegalovirus exposure and HLA in healthy donors (dated by TCRdb to about 2017). About the investigation overall: An earlier analysis of approximately 590 of the donors reported approximately 270 Gb of sequence data and around 110 million unique TCR beta sequences from 150 million to 200 million T cells. Typing coverage varied by locus: about 629-630 donors for A, B, C, DRB1 and DQB1; roughly 500 for DQA1; about 590 for DPA1; more than 450 for DPB1. The study was designed to test whether signatures of past pathogen exposure could be identified by cataloging public T cell receptors. Among roughly 400 genotyped donors of the cohort, an average of about 240,000 unique TCR beta nucleotide sequences was sequenced per donor, of which 15% to 20% were non-productive. Genome-wide SNP genotypes for about 65% of the 666 donors were used in a later genetic analysis, which treated that subset as a discovery cohort. HLA typing covered class I and class II loci at four-digit resolution. Donor age, sex, ethnicity and CMV serostatus were collected together with the repertoire data. An early release that covered some 630 HLA-typed donors contained around 330 gigabases of sequencing data and around 80 million unique TCR sequences. The genetic ancestry cluster associated with self-reported Caucasian donors included roughly 84% of the 398 genotyped donors. The study used immunosequencing to profile the T cell repertoires of several hundred subjects and linked those repertoires to cytomegalovirus serostatus. The study combined high-throughput TCR immunosequencing, statistical association of individual TCRs with disease status, and machine learning to predict cytomegalovirus infection status. To decide whether each TCR beta V gene segment behaved as functional or pseudogenic, an earlier analysis of over 500 of the donors relied on high-throughput TCR beta sequencing. A later analysis re-analyzed previously published TCR beta repertoires from 500 to 700 donors and added high-resolution HLA genotyping to study TCR occurrence patterns. The later analysis used no new phenotypic data to find candidate immune exposures, relying instead on TCR beta sequences and their occurrence across donors. All discovery cohort repertoires had been generated using a single sequencing platform. In addition to the first cohort of 650 to 750 subjects, a separate validation cohort of approximately 130 different subjects was used. Roughly 5 DR-DQ haplotypes were handled as single units for association and clustering, since linkage in the cohort was strong. Study-wide conclusions, independent of this receptor: The classifier was reported to diagnose cytomegalovirus status with high specificity and sensitivity in both the original and validation cohorts. A group of highly shared sequence variants was considered likely to be a technical artifact of the sequencing pipeline. In vitro tests confirmed that three of the cytomegalovirus-associated TCR beta chains recognize cytomegalovirus antigens. CMV serostatus was the only immune exposure information available for the cohort. Most CMV-associated TCR beta chains appeared to be HLA-restricted in a later analysis, and the HLA associations seemed to be driven largely by CMV exposure. Compared with equally common non-associated chains, HLA-associated TCR beta chains in a later analysis were more clonally expanded and had lower generation probabilities. In a later analysis, several top co-occurrence clusters were reported to appear linked to parvovirus B19, influenza, CMV and Epstein-Barr virus. Because some donors lacked HLA typing at each locus, the association tests relied only on the typed subset. A total of 164 TCR beta chains were listed by the study as associated with cytomegalovirus. According to a later genetic analysis, donors in an Asian-associated ancestry cluster had fewer N-insertions in productive TCRs than the approximately 650-donor mean. Correlated functional status among segregating V segments might be attributable to linkage disequilibrium, but an unknown experimental factor could not be ruled out. A further reported finding was that TCR beta sequences accurately predicted the HLA-A and HLA-B alleles for most subjects in the first cohort. Assigning TCR associations to individual alleles was difficult when HLA alleles, especially DR and DQ, strongly co-occurred. In a later genetic analysis, a missense DCLRE1C variant was associated with V-gene and J-gene trimming of TCR beta chains, and the association was replicated in an independent cohort. The authors suggested that the approach could potentially be generalized to other disease states and immunological phenotypes. Because the 87-base-pair reads could not distinguish some IMGT-functional V segments, including TRBV6-2 and TRBV6-3, those segments were excluded. Across donors, most TCR sequences were observed very rarely, whereas some public TCRs were present in many individuals. The presence/absence analyses assumed that sequencing depth was roughly uniform across donors, and that assumption may not be true. Specific HLA alleles were associated with 15,000 to 20,000 TCR beta sequences at a false discovery rate of 0.05 in a later analysis. In a later analysis, TCR association rates were found to vary across HLA loci, with the most associated TCRs seen for DRB1 alleles and the fewest for HLA-C alleles. In an earlier analysis of some 550 of the donors, most TCR beta V segments were observed in productive rearrangements about 87% or about 30% of the time, broadly matching IMGT annotations. In this cohort, only TCR beta chains were sequenced, and detectable features were limited by the absence of alpha or paired-chain data. Because counts were too low, seventeen rarely observed V segments, including chromosome 9 orphons, were excluded from the earlier analysis of 587 of the donors.

The cohort was made up of 666 healthy bone marrow donors. Cohort members were all nominally healthy when sampled, although unrecorded immune exposures were likely present. The donor tested CMV seronegative, placing the donor among the 350 or so seronegative members of the cohort. Each donor provided a peripheral blood sample, and peripheral blood mononuclear cells were used for TCR beta sequencing. Genomic DNA was extracted from the blood cell samples with the Qiagen DNeasy Blood Extraction Kit. V is clipped by 7 bases and J by 6 bases, and the sequence between their germline boundaries is 21 bases long. From cysteine to phenylalanine, the CDR3 is 15 amino acids long. The only DNA kept is the CDR3, 45 bases in frame from the first base. CDR1 MNHEY and CDR2 SVGAGI are derived from the germline V gene.

The chain links TRBV6-5 with TRBJ1-1; the D segment cannot be called with confidence. Input material: PBMCs. The receptor was isolated from a male donor in good health and CMV-seronegative. The DNA is as follows: TGTGCCAGCACCACCACCCGCCGGGGTAGGTCTGAAGCTTTCTTT. Translation gives CASTTTRRGRSEAFF.